This TCR beta chain appears in the sequencing data of a study of breast tumors, draining lymph nodes, adjacent tissues. In this sample, this clonotype turned up many times. Antigen: not known. TCRdb passed the multiplex PCR reads through MiXCR, listing each CDR3 protein once. The sample has about 140,000 distinct CDR3 sequences, 32% seen once. Samples came from axillary lymph nodes draining the breast cancer. Whole-study findings and limits: Data only fit, rather than demonstrated, lymph node origin of most tumor T cells. Most tumor T cells seemingly derive from lymph node, then expand in tumor. Tumor TCR diversity was below lymph nodes but above nontumor tissue.

Trimming left V 3 bases short and J 3 bases short, with 9 bases between. The CDR3 is 14 amino acids. The V gene's germline CDR1 is LNHDA and CDR2 SQIVND (reference sequence). The J gene is TRBJ1-5, the V gene TRBV19; D is uncertain. Sequencing was carried out using axillary lymph node tissue. The TCR sequence derives from a female donor with breast cancer. Some clones in this sample may be carry-over from other donors' samples. DNA for the CDR3: TGTGCCAGTAGTATCGGCAGGAACAATCAGCCCCAGCATTTT. This translates into CASSIGRNNQPQHF.